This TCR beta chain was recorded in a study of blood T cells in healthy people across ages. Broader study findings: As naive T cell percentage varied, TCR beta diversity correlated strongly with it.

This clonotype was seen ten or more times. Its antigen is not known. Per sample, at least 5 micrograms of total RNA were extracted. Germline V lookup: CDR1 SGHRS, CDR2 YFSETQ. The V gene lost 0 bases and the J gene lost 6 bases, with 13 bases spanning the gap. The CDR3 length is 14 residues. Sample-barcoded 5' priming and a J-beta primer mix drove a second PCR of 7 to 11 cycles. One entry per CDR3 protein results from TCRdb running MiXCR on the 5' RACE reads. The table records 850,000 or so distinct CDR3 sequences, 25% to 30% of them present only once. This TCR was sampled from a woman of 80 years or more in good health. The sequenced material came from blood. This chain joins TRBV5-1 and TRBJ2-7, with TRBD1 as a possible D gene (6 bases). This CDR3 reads CASSLATGKREQYF. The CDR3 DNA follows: TGCGCCAGCAGCTTGGCCACAGGGAAACGCGAGCAGTACTTC. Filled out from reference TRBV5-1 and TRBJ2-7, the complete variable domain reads KAGVTQTPRYLIKTRGQQVTLSCSPISGHRSVSWYQQTPGQGLQFLFEYFSETQRNKGNFPGRFSGRQFSNSRSEMNVSTLELGDSALYLCASSLATGKREQYFGPGTRLTVT.